What follows is one TCR beta chain and its context. Its antigen is undetermined. The data were obtained in a study of PD-1 blockade in classical Hodgkin lymphoma. Trimming left V 0 bases short and J 7 bases short, with 10 bases between. The CDR3 has 14 amino acids. CDR1 is SGHVS, CDR2 FQNEAQ, per germline. Time point of the sample: newly diagnosed, previously untreated cHL patient sample. PBMCs from untreated, newly diagnosed classical Hodgkin lymphoma were comparison samples. Repertoires were generated with immunoSEQ multiplex PCR, while TCRdb's copy carries only in-frame clones and drops some. Here the sample spans roughly 77,000 clones, roughly 92% being singletons. Notes on the study in general: Healthy donors were reported to have higher baseline TCR diversity than newly diagnosed patients.

V gene TRBV7-8 combines with J gene TRBJ2-1; no reliable D call. Material for sequencing was peripheral blood mononuclear cells (PBMCs). The sequence came from a human donor with classical Hodgkin lymphoma. CDR3 sequence reads: CASSLAFFFNEQFF. For the CDR3, the DNA is TGTGCCAGCAGCTTAGCGTTCTTTTTTAATGAGCAGTTCTTC.